Listed below are T cell receptor beta chains from one sample, sequenced in a study of CD8 T cells in Susac syndrome. Each CDR3 protein is one row after TCRdb ran MiXCR on the immunoSEQ multiplex PCR reads. This sample has under 150,000 distinct CDR3 sequences, with around 94% found just once. Sequencing was carried out using CD8+ T cells from PBMCs. The source of these receptors is a human donor in good health. The CDR3 runs from the conserved cysteine through the conserved F or W. D genes are given only for firm matches. The size entry is marked missing in some rows and otherwise reads once, few, many or a size class.

V,D,J,length,size,DNA,CDR3
TRBV7-9,NA,TRBJ2-5,15,NA,TGTGCCAGCAGCTTAGGAACGGGCGGAGGAGAGACCCAGTACTTC,CASSLGTGGGETQYF
TRBV13,NA,TRBJ1-2,15,NA,TGTGCCAGCAGCGCTAACCTCAGGGACGGCTATGGCTACACCTTC,CASSANLRDGYGYTF
TRBV28,TRBD2,TRBJ2-4,14,NA,TGTGCCAGCAGTCTCGGACTAGCGAGGAACATTCAGTACTTC,CASSLGLARNIQYF
TRBV9,TRBD2,TRBJ2-3,17,NA,TGTGCCAGCAGCGCCCCGGAACTAGCGGGATACACAGATACGCAGTATTTT,CASSAPELAGYTDTQYF
TRBV20-1,NA,TRBJ2-1,15,NA,TGCAGTGCTAGGGCCCCACGCGGGAAAGGAGATGAGCAGTTCTTC,CSARAPRGKGDEQFF
TRBV9,NA,TRBJ1-4,15,NA,TGTGCCAGCAGCCAATCCGGGCTGGACGGAGAAAAACTGTTTTTT,CASSQSGLDGEKLFF
TRBV2,TRBD2,TRBJ2-7,17,NA,TGTGCCAGCAGTGAAGCGGAGGGACTAGCGGGAACAGGCGAGCAGTACTTC,CASSEAEGLAGTGEQYF
TRBV7-9,NA,TRBJ2-1,14,NA,TGTGCCAGCAGCTTAGTAGCGTGGGGTAATGAGCAGTTCTTC,CASSLVAWGNEQFF
TRBV7-6,TRBD1,TRBJ1-1,14,NA,TGTGCCAGCATCCGCGGACAGGGTTATCCTGAAGCTTTCTTT,CASIRGQGYPEAFF
TRBV13,NA,TRBJ2-1,15,NA,TGTGCCAGCAGCTTAAGACAGGTAACCTACAATGAGCAGTTCTTC,CASSLRQVTYNEQFF
TRBV27,NA,TRBJ2-5,14,NA,TGTGCCAGCAGTTTCCAGGGTGGATCAGAGACCCAGTACTTC,CASSFQGGSETQYF
TRBV7-9,NA,TRBJ2-7,14,NA,TGTGCCAGCAGCCAGACCAGAGTGGGGCACGAGCAGTACTTC,CASSQTRVGHEQYF
TRBV27,NA,TRBJ2-1,13,NA,TGTGCCAGCAGGGTGGGCCAATCCCATGAGCAGTTCTTC,CASRVGQSHEQFF
TRBV12-3/TRBV12-4,NA,TRBJ2-1,15,NA,TGTGCCAGCAGTTTTGGCGGCCTCCTCTACAATGAGCAGTTCTTC,CASSFGGLLYNEQFF
TRBV5-4,NA,TRBJ1-1,12,NA,TGTGCCAGCGGGCGAGTCGGTACTGAAGCTTTCTTT,CASGRVGTEAFF
TRBV20-1,TRBD1,TRBJ1-1,12,NA,TGCAGTGCTGGTCCCTCCGGGACAGAGGCTTTCTTT,CSAGPSGTEAFF
TRBV9,NA,TRBJ2-1,14,once,TGTGCCAGCAGCGTAGTAGCGACAGCCATTGAGCAGTTCTTC,CASSVVATAIEQFF
TRBV27,TRBD2,TRBJ2-3,20,NA,TGTGCCAGCAGTCCCCCACCCAGGACTAGCGGGAGGGCAACCACAGATACGCAGTATTTT,CASSPPPRTSGRATTDTQYF
TRBV7-2,TRBD2,TRBJ2-7,15,once,TGTGCCAGCAGCTGGGGACTAGCGGGAGCCTACGAGCAGTACTTC,CASSWGLAGAYEQYF
TRBV27,NA,TRBJ2-7,12,NA,TGTGCCAGCAGTAGGCAGGGGGGAGAGCAGTACTTC,CASSRQGGEQYF
TRBV9,NA,TRBJ1-1,15,NA,TGTGCCAGCAGCGTAGTCCCAGCCTCGAACACTGAAGCTTTCTTT,CASSVVPASNTEAFF
TRBV20-1,NA,TRBJ2-2,17,NA,TGCAGTGCTAGAGCGCTCGAGTGGGCCCAGAACACCGGGGAGCTGTTTTTT,CSARALEWAQNTGELFF
TRBV28,NA,TRBJ1-3,15,NA,TGTGCCAGCAGTTCCGAAGGGTTTCCTGGAAACACCATATATTTT,CASSSEGFPGNTIYF
TRBV15,NA,TRBJ2-2,12,NA,TGTGCCACCACCGGCGGAACCGGGGAGCTGTTTTTT,CATTGGTGELFF
TRBV27,NA,TRBJ2-3,13,NA,TGTGCCACCTCCCCGGGATTCACAGATACGCAGTATTTT,CATSPGFTDTQYF
TRBV7-9,NA,TRBJ1-4,14,NA,TGTGCCAGCAGCTTAGCAGGGGAGAATGAAAAACTGTTTTTT,CASSLAGENEKLFF
TRBV28,TRBD2,TRBJ2-7,15,NA,TGTGCCAGCAGTCCCCGGCCGGGAGGAAACTACGAGCAGTACTTC,CASSPRPGGNYEQYF
TRBV27,NA,TRBJ2-3,15,NA,TGTGCCAGCAGTTTTTTTCTGGGAAGCACAGATACGCAGTATTTT,CASSFFLGSTDTQYF
TRBV27,TRBD2,TRBJ2-1,17,NA,TGTGCCAGCAGTACTCGGACTAGCGGGGGTTCCCCCAATGAGCAGTTCTTC,CASSTRTSGGSPNEQFF
TRBV29-1,TRBD1,TRBJ1-4,14,once,TGCAGCGTTCCCCCGGGACAGCTAAATGAAAAACTGTTTTTT,CSVPPGQLNEKLFF